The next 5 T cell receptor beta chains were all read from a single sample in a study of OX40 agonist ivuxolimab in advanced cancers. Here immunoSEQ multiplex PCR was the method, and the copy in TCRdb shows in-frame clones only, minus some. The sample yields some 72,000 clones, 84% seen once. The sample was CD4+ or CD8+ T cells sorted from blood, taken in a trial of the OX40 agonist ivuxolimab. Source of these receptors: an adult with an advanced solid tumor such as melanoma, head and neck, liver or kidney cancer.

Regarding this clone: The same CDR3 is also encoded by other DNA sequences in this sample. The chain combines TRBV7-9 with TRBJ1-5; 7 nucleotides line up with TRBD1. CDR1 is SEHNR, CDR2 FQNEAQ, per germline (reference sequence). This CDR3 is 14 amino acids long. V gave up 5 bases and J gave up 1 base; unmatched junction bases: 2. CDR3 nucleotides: TGTGCCAGCAGCAAACAGGGGAGCAATCAGCCCCAGCATTTT. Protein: CASSKQGSNQPQHF.

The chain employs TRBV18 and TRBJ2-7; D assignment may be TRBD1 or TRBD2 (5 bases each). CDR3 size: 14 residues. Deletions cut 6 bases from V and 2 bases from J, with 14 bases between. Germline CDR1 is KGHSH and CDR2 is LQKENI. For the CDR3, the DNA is TGTGCCAGCTCGCCGGCGCAGGGACCCTACGAGCAGTACTTC. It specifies CASSPAQGPYEQYF.

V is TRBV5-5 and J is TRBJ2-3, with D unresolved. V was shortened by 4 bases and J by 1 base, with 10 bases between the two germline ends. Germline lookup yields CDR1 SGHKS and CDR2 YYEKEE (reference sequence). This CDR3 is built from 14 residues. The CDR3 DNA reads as TGTGCCAGCAGCAGGTACCCTGGCACAGATACGCAGTATTTT. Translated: CASSRYPGTDTQYF.

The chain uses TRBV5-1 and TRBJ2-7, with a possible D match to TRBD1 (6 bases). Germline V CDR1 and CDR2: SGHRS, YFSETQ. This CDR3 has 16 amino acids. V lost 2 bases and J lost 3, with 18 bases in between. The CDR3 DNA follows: TGCGCCAGCAGCTTTCGTACTTGGACAGTGGGCTACGAGCAGTACTTC. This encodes CASSFRTWTVGYEQYF.

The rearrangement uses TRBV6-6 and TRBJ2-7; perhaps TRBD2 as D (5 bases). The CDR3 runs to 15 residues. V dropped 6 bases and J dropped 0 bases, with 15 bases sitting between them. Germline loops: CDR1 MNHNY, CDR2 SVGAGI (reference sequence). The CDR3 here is CASRPPGGGSYEQYF. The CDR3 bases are TGTGCCAGCAGACCCCCCGGCGGAGGCTCCTACGAGCAGTACTTC.